The present entry profiles one T cell receptor (beta chain) with its context. The specificity of this receptor is unknown. Nothing much larger sits one base from this clone, and base qualities are not available. The method behind the library was the immunoSEQ multiplex PCR assay. DNA was isolated with Qiagen DNeasy or QIAamp micro DNA kits and TCRB sequenced with the Adaptive Biotechnology human TCRB sequencing kit. Sequencing of TCRB libraries was performed on an Illumina MiSeq. As for the authors' bioinformatics: The kit provider's software was used to analyze TCRB sequence data, and Fisher's exact test was used to test clonotype templates for tumor enrichment. Not all clones reach the TCRdb copy of this immuneACCESS table, which keeps in-frame sequences only. Checked studies attribute under half of the gap to unresolved V genes and leave the rest unexplained. V, J and clone size are those of that table, while D and trimming were read from the DNA. The sample table on file contains under 70 clones.

The sample originates from a study of CD4 T cells in lung cancer (dated by TCRdb to the late 2010s). Background on the whole study: In the study, blood T cells of NSCLC patients were screened for responses to candidate mutation-encoded neoepitopes, and neoantigen-specific CD4+ T-cell clones and TCRs were isolated. Lung adenocarcinoma or squamous cell carcinoma was present in the resected patients, who were aged 60 to 69 at blood donation and were mostly former smokers. Before blood donation, treatments including platinum chemotherapy had been received by the patients, and nivolumab or pembrolizumab had been received by some of the patients. Deep sequencing of TCRB was used to follow the frequency of neoantigen-specific clonotypes in tumor resections, non-adjacent lung and cultured T-cell products.

PBMCs were stimulated with mutant 27-mer peptides plus IL21, IL7, IL15 and IL2 for approximately two weeks, then restimulated with peptide-pulsed autologous B cells. After restimulation with peptide-pulsed B cells, live IFNgamma-secreting T cells were sorted by cytokine capture on a FACS Aria2. Sorted cells were expanded for about 14 to 20 days at limiting dilution, with approximately 3 or 10 cells per well, using irradiated allogeneic PBMCs, phytohemagglutinin and IL2. Peripheral blood samples or leukapheresis products were obtained from the patients. Expanded lines were screened for antigen specificity by IFNgamma ELISA against autologous B cells pulsed with mutant peptides. The full study reports these points: Some blood-derived responses might reflect in vitro priming of naive T cells or cross-reactivity rather than memory responses to the cancer. Nonspecific IFNgamma producers of unknown purity were included among IFNgamma-sorted cells, so expanded lines were found to range from monoclonal to oligoclonal.

The sequencing sample was made of a CD4+ T cell line or clone grown in culture. The sequence was obtained from a human donor with non-small cell lung cancer. Some clones in this sample may be carry-over from other donors' samples.

The CDR3 region: CASSLVLAGRETQYF. The DNA sequence is as follows: TGTGCCAGCAGCTTAGTGCTAGCGGGGAGGGAGACCCAGTACTTC. The chain uses TRBV7-8 and TRBJ2-5, with 9 bases in between that match TRBD2. The CDR3 measures 15 amino acids from cysteine to phenylalanine. The DNA shown is the 45-base CDR3, in frame from base 1. Based on the germline V gene, the CDR1 and CDR2 sequences are SGHVS and FQNEAQ. Trimming accounts for 1 base at V and 5 bases at J, while the number of junction bases matched to no gene is 5.